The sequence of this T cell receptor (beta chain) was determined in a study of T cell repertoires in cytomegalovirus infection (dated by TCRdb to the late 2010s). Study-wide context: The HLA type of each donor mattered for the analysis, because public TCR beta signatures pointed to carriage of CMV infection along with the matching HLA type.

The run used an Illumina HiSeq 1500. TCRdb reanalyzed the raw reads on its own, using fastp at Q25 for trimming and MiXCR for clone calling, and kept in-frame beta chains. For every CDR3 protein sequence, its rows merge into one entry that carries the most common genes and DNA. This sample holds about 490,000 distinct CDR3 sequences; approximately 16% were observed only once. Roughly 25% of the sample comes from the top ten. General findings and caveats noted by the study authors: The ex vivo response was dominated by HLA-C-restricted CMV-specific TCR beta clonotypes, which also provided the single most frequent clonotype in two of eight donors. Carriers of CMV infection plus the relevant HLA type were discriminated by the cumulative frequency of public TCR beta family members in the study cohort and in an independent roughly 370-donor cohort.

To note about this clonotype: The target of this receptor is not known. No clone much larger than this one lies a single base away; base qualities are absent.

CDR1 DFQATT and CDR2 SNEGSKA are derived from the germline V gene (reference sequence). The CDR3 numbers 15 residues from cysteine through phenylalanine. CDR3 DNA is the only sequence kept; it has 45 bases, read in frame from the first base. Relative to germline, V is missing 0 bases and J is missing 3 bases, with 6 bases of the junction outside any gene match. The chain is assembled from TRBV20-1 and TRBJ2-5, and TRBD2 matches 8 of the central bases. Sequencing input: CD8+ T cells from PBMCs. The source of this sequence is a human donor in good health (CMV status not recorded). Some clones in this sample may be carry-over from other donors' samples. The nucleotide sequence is TGCAGTGCTAGAGACGGAACTAGCGGTGAAGAGACCCAGTACTTC. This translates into CSARDGTSGEETQYF.